This T cell receptor beta chain emerged from a study of beta chain features in type 1 diabetes. A word on this clone: Its target is unknown.

Broader study findings: For Type 1 diabetes patients, all four CD4+ subsets carried TCRB CDR3s that were moderately but significantly shorter. In the patient group, naive, central memory and Treg TCRB repertoires seemed more alike than in the healthy donor group.

Expressed TCRB transcripts were sequenced, since all the RNA that had been isolated was reverse transcribed. Assay used: immunoSEQ multiplex PCR; TCRdb lists only in-frame clones, some missing. The table includes nearly 350,000 clones, 9.3% detected once. The V and J ends lost 6 bases and 7 bases respectively, with 21 bases between them. The CDR3 covers 14 residues. Germline V CDR1 and CDR2: SQVTM, ANQGSEA. The chain is built from TRBV29-1 and TRBJ1-1; possibly TRBD1 for D (5 bases). The TCR comes from a man aged 30-40 years with type 1 diabetes. The source material was central memory CD4+ T cells from blood. CDR3 coding DNA: TGCAGCGTGGACCGGAGAGGGGAGCGGGGTGAAGCTTTCTTT. Translated: CSVDRRGERGEAFF.